A single sample gave rise to the 28 T cell receptor beta chains below, sequenced in a study of control samples from healthy donors and cancer patients (dated by TCRdb to the early 2020s). Libraries were made using the immunoSEQ multiplex PCR assay. TCRdb obtained this table from immuneACCESS and retained in-frame rearrangements with V and J assigned. These tables miss some clones; where compared with another copy, unresolved V genes account for less than half of the shortfall, and the remainder is unexplained. The sample table contains more than 95,000 clones; only one count was recorded for roughly four fifths of them. Around 13% of the sample is taken by the ten largest. The sequencing input was blood. Receptors originate from a woman aged 45 to 65 in good health.

This chain links TRBV7-9 with TRBJ2-1, with 7 bases fitting TRBD1. The CDR3 has 16 residues. CDR1 and CDR2 from the germline V gene are SEHNR and FQNEAQ (reference sequence). V lost 2 bases and J lost 9; bases outside the gene matches: 13. In nucleotides, the CDR3 is TGTGCCAGCAGCTTATTATTACAGGGGAGAACAAGTGAGCAGTTCTTC. Translation gives CASSLLLQGRTSEQFF.

V is TRBV6-5 and J is TRBJ2-5; 8 bases line up with TRBD1. The germline gives CDR1 MNHEY, CDR2 SVGAGI. This CDR3 region has 14 residues. V lost 4 bases to trimming and J lost 5 bases; unmatched junction nucleotides: 6. CDR3 sequence: CASSSGQGAETQYF. CDR3 in DNA: TGTGCCAGCAGTTCCGGACAGGGAGCTGAGACCCAGTACTTC.

The V call is TRBV28, the J call TRBJ1-5, with D unresolved. The CDR3 sequence is 14 residues long. Germline CDR1 reads MDHEN; CDR2 reads SYDVKM. V dropped 3 bases and J dropped 1 base, with 7 bases sitting between them. The CDR3 loop is CASSFLGSNQPQHF. The CDR3 DNA follows: TGTGCCAGCAGTTTTTTGGGGAGCAATCAGCCCCAGCATTTT.

The J gene is TRBJ2-1, the V gene TRBV5-4, with D possibly TRBD2 on 5 matching bases. V lost 7 bases and J lost 0, with 14 bases in between. This CDR3 comprises 15 residues. The germline V gene encodes CDR1 SGHNT and CDR2 YYREEE (reference sequence). This chain's CDR3 is CASGSGSSSYNEQFF. The CDR3 DNA follows: TGTGCCAGCGGCTCGGGGTCTAGCTCCTACAATGAGCAGTTCTTC.

To note about this clone: This probably arose from a read error, given a far larger clone one base away. The same CDR3 can be traced to other DNA sequences in this sample. The chain has TRBV7-3 and TRBJ2-1, with 11 positions matching TRBD2. The CDR3 runs 15 residues. Germline loops: CDR1 SGHTA, CDR2 FQGTGA. The CDR3 nucleotides are TGCGCCAGCAGCTTAGCGGGGGGGCCCTACAATGAGCAGTTCTTC. Protein: CASSLAGGPYNEQFF. The complete variable domain, with remaining parts taken from reference TRBV7-3 and TRBJ2-1, reads GAGVSQTPSNKVTEKGKYVELRCDPISGHTALYWYRQSLGQGPEFLIYFQGTGAADDSGLPNDRFFAVRPEGSVSTLKIQRTERGDSAVYLCASSLAGGPYNEQFFGPGTRLTVL.

V and J are TRBV3-1 (or the pseudogene TRBV3-2) and TRBJ2-1; D not certain. The V gene's germline CDR1 is LGHDT and CDR2 YNNKEL (reference sequence). This CDR3 has 13 amino acids. The germline V and J ends were trimmed by 0 bases and 7 bases, with 7 bases remaining between them. The DNA for the CDR3 is TGTGCCAGCAGCCAAGATCTGAGGAATGAGCAGTTCTTC. Translating gives CASSQDLRNEQFF.

The rearrangement links TRBV19 to TRBJ1-2, with D tentatively TRBD1 (6 bases). Germline CDR1 LNHDA, CDR2 SQIVND (reference sequence). The CDR3 loop spans 15 amino acids. The V gene lost 3 bases and the J gene lost 1 base, with 12 bases spanning the gap. The CDR3 here is CASSIPGQVNYGYTF. Written as DNA, the CDR3 is TGTGCCAGTAGTATCCCGGGACAAGTTAACTATGGCTACACCTTC.

As DNA, the CDR3 is TGTGCCAGCAGCGACGTCACAGGACTGGAGACCCAGTACTTC. Translation gives CASSDVTGLETQYF. The chain has TRBV7-2 and TRBJ2-5; D tentatively reads TRBD1 or TRBD2 (5 bases each). The germline V and J ends were trimmed by 5 bases and 5 bases, with 15 bases remaining between them. CDR1 is SGHTA and CDR2 is FQGNSA in the germline V gene. The CDR3 extends over 14 amino acids.

V usage is TRBV2 and J usage is TRBJ2-1, with a tentative D call TRBD1 (6 bases). The CDR3 spans 14 residues. CDR1 and CDR2 (germline): SNHLY, FYNNEI. V gave up 0 bases and J gave up 9 bases, with 12 bases separating them. The CDR3 loop is CASSEAWAGAEQFF. The DNA of the CDR3 is TGTGCCAGCAGTGAAGCGTGGGCAGGGGCTGAGCAGTTCTTC.

The chain has TRBV14 and TRBJ2-1, with a possible D match to TRBD2 (5 bases). V lost 4 bases, J lost 10 bases, and 20 bases lay in between. Germline V CDR1 and CDR2: SGHDN, FVKESK. The CDR3 sequence is 15 residues long. In DNA, the CDR3 is TGTGCCAGCAGCCGAATGGACTCCCTTTTGGGAGAGCAGTTCTTC. Its protein product is CASSRMDSLLGEQFF. The variable domain in full, with the rest retrieved from reference TRBV14 and TRBJ2-1, is EAGVTQFPSHSVIEKGQTVTLRCDPISGHDNLYWYRRVMGKEIKFLLHFVKESKQDESGMPNNRFLAERTGGTYSTLKVQPAELEDSGVYFCASSRMDSLLGEQFFGPGTRLTVL.

The J gene is TRBJ1-1, the V gene TRBV2; D is unresolved. CDR1 is SNHLY, CDR2 FYNNEI, per germline. The V gene lost 4 bases and the J gene lost 7 bases, with 16 bases spanning the gap. The CDR3 length is 14 residues. CDR3 residues: CASSVTGARNEAFF. CDR3 DNA: TGTGCCAGCAGTGTGACGGGTGCTAGAAATGAAGCTTTCTTT.

The chain has TRBV28 and TRBJ2-7; D is uncertain. The CDR3 sequence is 14 residues long. The germline V gene has CDR1 MDHEN and CDR2 SYDVKM. V was shortened by 7 bases and J by 0 bases, with 13 bases between the two germline ends. Here the CDR3 reads CASTHRLSSYEQYF. CDR3 DNA sequence: TGTGCCAGCACTCATCGTCTTAGCTCCTACGAGCAGTACTTC.

This clone showed up just a few times. The chain employs TRBV19 and TRBJ2-3, with D maybe TRBD2 (5 bases). This CDR3 spans 15 amino acids. V was cut by 3 bases and J by 2 bases, with 12 bases left in between. Germline V gene lookup returns CDR1 LNHDA and CDR2 SQIVND (reference sequence). The CDR3 spells CASSIGLGSTDTQYF. The DNA of the CDR3 is TGTGCCAGTAGTATCGGACTCGGGTCCACAGATACGCAGTATTTT.

The chain combines TRBV30 with TRBJ2-5; 11 nucleotides align to TRBD2. Germline CDR1 GTSNPN, CDR2 SVGIG (reference sequence). Trimming at V came to 8 bases and at J to 5 bases, leaving 10 bases not matched to a gene. The CDR3 contains 14 residues. For the CDR3, the DNA is TGTGCCGGTAGCGGGAGGGCCGGGGGGGAGACCCAGTACTTC. Translated, it gives CAGSGRAGGETQYF.

The V gene is TRBV6-1, the J gene TRBJ1-1; 9 bases are a match to TRBD1. The CDR3 has 14 residues. Germline V gives CDR1 MNHNS, CDR2 SASEGT. The junction had 4 bases not matched to a gene; V was cut back by 6 bases and J by 2 bases. DNA for the CDR3: TGTGCCAGCAGCCGGACAGGGGAAAACACTGAAGCTTTCTTT. Residues: CASSRTGENTEAFF.

The chain recombines TRBV28 with TRBJ1-4; no reliable D call. The CDR3 runs to 12 residues. Germline CDR1 reads MDHEN; CDR2 reads SYDVKM. V was trimmed by 7 bases and J by 3 bases, leaving 6 bases between them. CDR3 amino acids: CASKVPNEKLFF. As DNA, the CDR3 is TGTGCCAGCAAGGTACCTAATGAAAAACTGTTTTTT. Filled out from reference TRBV28 and TRBJ1-4, the complete variable domain reads DVKVTQSSRYLVKRTGEKVFLECVQDMDHENMFWYRQDPGLGLRLIYFSYDVKMKEKGDIPEGYSVSREKKERFSLILESASTNQTSMYLCASKVPNEKLFFGSGTQLSVL.

This clone occurred once. The rearrangement links TRBV29-1 to TRBJ2-3; 10 positions match TRBD1. This CDR3 has 17 residues. With 1 base clipped from V and 0 bases from J, the junction kept 7 bases outside the gene matches. Germline loops: CDR1 SQVTM, CDR2 ANQGSEA. The CDR3 nucleotides are TGCAGCGTTGAAGGGAGGGGACAGGGGATAAGCACAGATACGCAGTATTTT. Residues: CSVEGRGQGISTDTQYF.

The V gene is TRBV4-1, the J gene TRBJ1-5; D is possibly TRBD1 (6 bases). Trimming removed 0 bases at V and 9 bases at J, with 12 bases between. The CDR3 is made up of 14 amino acids. Germline-derived CDR1 and CDR2 are MGHRA and YSYEKL. The CDR3: CASSQEGAIWPQHF. DNA of the CDR3: TGCGCCAGCAGCCAAGAGGGGGCGATTTGGCCCCAGCATTTT.

CDR3 loop: CASSLLGTVYEQYF. DNA of the CDR3: TGTGCCAGCAGTTTATTGGGGACAGTTTACGAGCAGTACTTC. J is TRBJ2-7 and V is TRBV28; 7 positions agree with TRBD1. The germline V gene has CDR1 MDHEN and CDR2 SYDVKM. V trimming: 1 base; J trimming: 4 bases; junction bases outside the gene matches: 4. This CDR3 region has 14 residues.

This sequence joins TRBV7-2 and TRBJ1-5, with D perhaps TRBD1 (6 bases). Between the trimmed V and J ends, which lost 1 base and 7 bases, there was a span of 17 bases. The CDR3 is made up of 16 amino acids. CDR1 is SGHTA and CDR2 is FQGNSA in the germline V gene. The CDR3 DNA reads as TGTGCCAGCAGCTTAGTAAACGGGGGCGCAGGACAGCCCCAGCATTTT. Its protein is CASSLVNGGAGQPQHF.

Details on this clone: A far more abundant clone sits one base away, making this likely a read error. The chain has TRBV7-6 and TRBJ2-1; D gene ambiguous. V gave up 4 bases and J gave up 0 bases, with 4 bases separating them. CDR1 is SGHVS, CDR2 FNYEAQ, per germline. The CDR3 runs 13 residues. Here the CDR3 DNA reads TGTGCCAGCAGCTGGAGCTCCTACAATGAGCAGTTCTTC. This gives the protein CASSWSSYNEQFF.

This clone appeared a few times. The chain joins TRBV27 to TRBJ2-3; 9 bases align to TRBD2. The CDR3 contains 14 residues. The germline gives CDR1 MNHEY, CDR2 SMNVEV (reference sequence). The J segment lost 5 bases and the V segment lost 5 bases, leaving 5 bases of the junction unmatched. CDR3 protein: CASSRAGGGDTQYF. The CDR3 coding sequence is TGTGCCAGCAGTAGAGCGGGAGGTGGAGATACGCAGTATTTT.

This clone has just one count. V gene TRBV7-9 combines with J gene TRBJ2-3; possibly TRBD1 for D (5 bases). V lost 5 bases, J lost 1 base, and 16 bases lay in between. The CDR3 spans 16 residues. Germline V CDR1 and CDR2: SEHNR, FQNEAQ (reference sequence). The CDR3 DNA reads as TGTGCCAGCAGCCAAGACCGAGGACAACGCACAGATACGCAGTATTTT. Protein sequence: CASSQDRGQRTDTQYF.

A remark on this clone: Other DNA sequences in the same sample also yield this CDR3. This chain connects TRBV30 to TRBJ1-1; D gene unclear. The germline V gene encodes CDR1 GTSNPN and CDR2 SVGIG (reference sequence). The CDR3 has 14 amino acids. V was pared by 2 bases and J by 1 base, with 11 bases between. CDR3 bases: TGTGCCTGGAGTACTCAGACACCGAACACTGAAGCTTTCTTT. It is translated as CAWSTQTPNTEAFF.

This chain connects TRBV5-5 to TRBJ2-1; 9 positions match TRBD1. The J segment lost 7 bases and the V segment lost 4 bases, leaving 15 bases of the junction unmatched. This CDR3 region has 17 residues. Germline CDR1 and CDR2: SGHKS and YYEKEE (reference sequence). Here the CDR3 reads CASSSRTRDRVLNEQFF. The CDR3 DNA is TGTGCCAGCAGCAGTCGGACGCGGGACAGGGTCCTTAATGAGCAGTTCTTC.

The count of this clone is one. The chain carries TRBV24-1 and TRBJ2-6; D not resolved. V shed 3 bases and J shed 3 bases, with 8 bases lying between them. Germline CDR1 KGHDR, CDR2 SFDVKD. This CDR3 region has 15 residues. CDR3 in DNA: TGTGCCACCAGTGATGCAAAAGGTGGGGCCAACGTCCTGACTTTC. Translation: CATSDAKGGANVLTF.

The chain carries TRBV24-1 and TRBJ1-4; D remains unclear. CDR1 is KGHDR, CDR2 SFDVKD, per germline. The V end lost 4 bases, the J end lost 11 bases, and 10 bases lay between the germline ends. This CDR3 is 12 amino acids long. CDR3 DNA: TGTGCCACCAGTGACAGTGGCGTGAAACTGTTTTTT. The encoded protein is CATSDSGVKLFF.

This chain links TRBV7-9 with TRBJ2-1, with D perhaps TRBD2 (5 bases). V shed 2 bases and J shed 7 bases, with 9 bases lying between them. The CDR3 totals 13 residues. Looked up from germline, CDR1 is SEHNR and CDR2 is FQNEAQ (reference sequence). In DNA, the CDR3 is TGTGCCAGCAGCTTAACTAGTTGGAATGAGCAGTTCTTC. Its protein product is CASSLTSWNEQFF.